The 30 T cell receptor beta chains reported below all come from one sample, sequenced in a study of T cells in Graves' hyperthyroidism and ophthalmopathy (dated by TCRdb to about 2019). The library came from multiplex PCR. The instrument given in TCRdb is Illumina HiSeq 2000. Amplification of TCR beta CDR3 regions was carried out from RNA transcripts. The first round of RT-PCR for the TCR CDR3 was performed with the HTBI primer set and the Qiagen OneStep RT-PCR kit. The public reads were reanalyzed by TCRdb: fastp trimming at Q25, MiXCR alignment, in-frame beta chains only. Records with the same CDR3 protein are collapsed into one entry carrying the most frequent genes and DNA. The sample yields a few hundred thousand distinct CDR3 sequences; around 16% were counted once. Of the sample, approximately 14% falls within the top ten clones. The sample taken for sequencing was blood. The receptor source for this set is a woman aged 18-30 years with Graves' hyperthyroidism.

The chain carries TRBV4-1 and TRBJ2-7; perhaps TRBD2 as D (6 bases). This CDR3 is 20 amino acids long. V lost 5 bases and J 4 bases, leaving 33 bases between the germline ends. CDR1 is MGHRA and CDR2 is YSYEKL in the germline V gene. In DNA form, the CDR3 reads TGCGCCAGCAGCAGGATTCCGGGACTCTTCATAGGTCCAGCCCAGTACGAGCAGTACTTC. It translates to CASSRIPGLFIGPAQYEQYF.

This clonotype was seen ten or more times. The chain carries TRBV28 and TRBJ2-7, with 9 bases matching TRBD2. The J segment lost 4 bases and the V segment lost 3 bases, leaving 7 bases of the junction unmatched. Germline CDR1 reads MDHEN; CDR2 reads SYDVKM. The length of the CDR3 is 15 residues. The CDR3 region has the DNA TGTGCCAGCAGTTTCCCGAGCGGGAGGAATTACGAGCAGTACTTC. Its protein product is CASSFPSGRNYEQYF. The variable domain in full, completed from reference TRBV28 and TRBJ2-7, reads DVKVTQSSRYLVKRTGEKVFLECVQDMDHENMFWYRQDPGLGLRLIYFSYDVKMKEKGDIPEGYSVSREKKERFSLILESASTNQTSMYLCASSFPSGRNYEQYFGPGTRLTVT.

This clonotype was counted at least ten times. Written as DNA, the CDR3 is TGTGCCAGCAGCGCGCCTTCACTAGCGGGAGGCTCCTACGAGCAGTACTTC. This sequence encodes CASSAPSLAGGSYEQYF. This chain uses TRBV7-9 with TRBJ2-7; TRBD2 agrees at 12 bases. CDR1 and CDR2 (germline): SEHNR, FQNEAQ (reference sequence). This CDR3 has 17 amino acids. Losses at the gene ends were 5 bases for V and 0 bases for J; bases not matched to a gene: 8.

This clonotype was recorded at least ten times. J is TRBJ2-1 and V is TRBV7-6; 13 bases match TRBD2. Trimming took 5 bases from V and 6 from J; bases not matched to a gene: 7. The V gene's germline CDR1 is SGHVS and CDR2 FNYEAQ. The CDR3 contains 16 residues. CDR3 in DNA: TGTGCCAGCAGCCCTTCGACTAGCGGGAGGTTCAATGAGCAGTTCTTC. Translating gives CASSPSTSGRFNEQFF. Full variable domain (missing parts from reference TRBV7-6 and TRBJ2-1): GAGVSQSPRYKVTKRGQDVALRCDPISGHVSLYWYRQALGQGPEFLTYFNYEAQQDKSGLPNDRFSAERPEGSISTLTIQRTEQRDSAMYRCASSPSTSGRFNEQFFGPGTRLTVL.

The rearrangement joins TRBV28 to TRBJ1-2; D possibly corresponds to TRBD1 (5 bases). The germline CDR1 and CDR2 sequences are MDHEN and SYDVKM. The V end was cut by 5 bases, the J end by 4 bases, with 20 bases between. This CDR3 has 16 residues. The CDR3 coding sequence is TGTGCCAGCAGTGCCTCCGGGGGGGGAGATCTCTATGGCTACACCTTC. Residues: CASSASGGGDLYGYTF.

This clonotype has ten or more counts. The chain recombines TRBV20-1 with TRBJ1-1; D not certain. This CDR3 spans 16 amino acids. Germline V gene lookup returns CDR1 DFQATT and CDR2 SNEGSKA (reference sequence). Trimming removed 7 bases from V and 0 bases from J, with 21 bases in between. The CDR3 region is CSVGRDTAGMNTEAFF. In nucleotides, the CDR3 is TGCAGTGTAGGTCGAGACACAGCGGGGATGAACACTGAAGCTTTCTTT.

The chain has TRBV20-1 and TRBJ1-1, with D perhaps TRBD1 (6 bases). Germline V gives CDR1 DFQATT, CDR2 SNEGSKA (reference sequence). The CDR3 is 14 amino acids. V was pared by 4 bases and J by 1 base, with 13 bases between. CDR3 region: CSAKPRGSNTEAFF. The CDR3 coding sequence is TGCAGTGCTAAACCCAGGGGTTCGAACACTGAAGCTTTCTTT.

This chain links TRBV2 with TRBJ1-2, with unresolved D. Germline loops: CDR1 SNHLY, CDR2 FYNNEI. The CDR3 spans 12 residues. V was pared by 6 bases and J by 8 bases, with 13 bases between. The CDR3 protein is CASRPGPIGYTF. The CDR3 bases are TGTGCCAGCAGGCCCGGGCCTATCGGCTACACCTTC.

The CDR3 reads CASSYRDSGYNEQFF. CDR3 DNA: TGTGCCAGCAGTTACCGGGACAGTGGCTACAATGAGCAGTTCTTC. V usage is TRBV7-6 and J usage is TRBJ2-1; 7 nucleotides agree with TRBD1. The germline CDR1 and CDR2 sequences are SGHVS and FNYEAQ. The ends lost 6 bases at V and 3 bases at J; junction bases unmatched: 8. This CDR3 spans 15 amino acids.

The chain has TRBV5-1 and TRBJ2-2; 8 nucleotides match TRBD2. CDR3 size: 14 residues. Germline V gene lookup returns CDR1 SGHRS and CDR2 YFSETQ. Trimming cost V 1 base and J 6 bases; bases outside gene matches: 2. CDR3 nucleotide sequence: TGCGCCAGCAGCTTGACTAGCGGAGCCGGGGAGCTGTTTTTT. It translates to CASSLTSGAGELFF.

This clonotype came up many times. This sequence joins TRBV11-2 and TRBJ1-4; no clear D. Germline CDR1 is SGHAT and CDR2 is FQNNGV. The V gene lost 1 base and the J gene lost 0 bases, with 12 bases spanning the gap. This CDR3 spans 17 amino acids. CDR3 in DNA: TGTGCCAGCAGCTTAGTGCGGGGTGGGGCAACTAATGAAAAACTGTTTTTT. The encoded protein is CASSLVRGGATNEKLFF.

The CDR3 region is CASSLGFSYNEKLFF. Here the CDR3 DNA reads TGTGCCAGCAGTCTCGGGTTTTCCTATAATGAAAAACTGTTTTTT. This chain joins TRBV6-1 and TRBJ1-4, with D hard to call. CDR1 and CDR2 from the germline V gene are MNHNS and SASEGT. This CDR3 is 15 amino acids long. The V and J ends lost 5 bases and 4 bases respectively, with 14 bases between them.

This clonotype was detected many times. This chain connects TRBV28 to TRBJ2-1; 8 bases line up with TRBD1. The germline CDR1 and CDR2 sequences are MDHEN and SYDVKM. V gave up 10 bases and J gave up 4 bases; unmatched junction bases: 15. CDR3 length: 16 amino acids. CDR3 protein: CATRVRTGNIYNEQFF. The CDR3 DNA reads TGTGCCACAAGAGTCAGGACAGGGAATATATACAATGAGCAGTTCTTC.

The CDR3 spells CASSYGGLGPHEQYF. The CDR3 region has the DNA TGTGCCAGCAGTTACGGCGGACTAGGTCCCCACGAGCAGTACTTC. This sequence joins TRBV6-5 and TRBJ2-7; 7 nucleotides align to TRBD2. V gave up 2 bases and J gave up 5 bases; unmatched junction bases: 9. Per the germline V gene, CDR1 is MNHEY and CDR2 is SVGAGI. This CDR3 comprises 15 residues.

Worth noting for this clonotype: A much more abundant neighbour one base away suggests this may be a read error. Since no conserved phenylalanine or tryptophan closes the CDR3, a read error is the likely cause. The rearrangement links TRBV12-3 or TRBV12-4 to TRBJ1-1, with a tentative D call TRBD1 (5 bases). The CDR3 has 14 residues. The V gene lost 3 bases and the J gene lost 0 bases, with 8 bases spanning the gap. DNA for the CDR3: TGTGCCAGCAGTTTTGGGGCAATGAACACTGAAGCTTTCTCT. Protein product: CASSFGAMNTEAFS.

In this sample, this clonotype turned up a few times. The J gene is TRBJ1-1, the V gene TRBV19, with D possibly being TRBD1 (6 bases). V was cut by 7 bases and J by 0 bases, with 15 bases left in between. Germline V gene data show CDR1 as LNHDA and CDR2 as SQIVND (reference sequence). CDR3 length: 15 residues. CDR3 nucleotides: TGTGCCAGTAAGGGGGTTTCGGCCCTGAACACTGAAGCTTTCTTT. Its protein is CASKGVSALNTEAFF.

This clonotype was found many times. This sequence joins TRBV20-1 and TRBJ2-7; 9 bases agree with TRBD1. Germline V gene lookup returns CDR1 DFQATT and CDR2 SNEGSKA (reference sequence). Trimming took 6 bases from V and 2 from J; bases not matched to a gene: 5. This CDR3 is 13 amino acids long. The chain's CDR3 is CSALGTGTYEQYF. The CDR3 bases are TGCAGTGCCTTAGGGACAGGGACCTACGAGCAGTACTTC.

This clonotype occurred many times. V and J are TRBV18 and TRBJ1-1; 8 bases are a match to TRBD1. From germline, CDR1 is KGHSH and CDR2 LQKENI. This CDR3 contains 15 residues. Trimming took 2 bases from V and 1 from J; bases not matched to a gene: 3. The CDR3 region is CASSPGTGANTEAFF. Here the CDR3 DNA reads TGTGCCAGCTCACCAGGGACAGGAGCGAACACTGAAGCTTTCTTT.

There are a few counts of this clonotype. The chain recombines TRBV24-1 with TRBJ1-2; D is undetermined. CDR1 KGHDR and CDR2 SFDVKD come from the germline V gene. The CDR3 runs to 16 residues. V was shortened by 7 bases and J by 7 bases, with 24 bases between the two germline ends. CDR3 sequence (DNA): TGTGCCACCAGCCATGTTCGGGCAGCTCCCCGGTCTGGCTACACCTTC. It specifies CATSHVRAAPRSGYTF.

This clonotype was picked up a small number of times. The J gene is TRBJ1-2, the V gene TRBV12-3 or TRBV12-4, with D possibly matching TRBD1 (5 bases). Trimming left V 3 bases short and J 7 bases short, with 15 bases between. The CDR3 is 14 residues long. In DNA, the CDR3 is TGTGCCAGCAGTTTCGGTCGGGGCGCGTTTGGCTACACCTTC. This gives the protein CASSFGRGAFGYTF.

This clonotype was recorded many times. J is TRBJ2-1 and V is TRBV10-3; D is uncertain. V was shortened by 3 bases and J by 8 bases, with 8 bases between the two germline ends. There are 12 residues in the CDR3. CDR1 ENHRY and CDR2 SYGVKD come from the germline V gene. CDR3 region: CAISDSEHEQFF. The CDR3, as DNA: TGTGCCATCAGTGATAGTGAGCATGAGCAGTTCTTC.

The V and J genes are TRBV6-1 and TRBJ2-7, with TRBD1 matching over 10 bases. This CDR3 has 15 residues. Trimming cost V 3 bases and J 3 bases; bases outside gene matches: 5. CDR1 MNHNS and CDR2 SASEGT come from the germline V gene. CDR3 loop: CASSEGQGIFYEQYF. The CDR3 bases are TGTGCCAGCAGTGAGGGACAGGGGATTTTCTACGAGCAGTACTTC.

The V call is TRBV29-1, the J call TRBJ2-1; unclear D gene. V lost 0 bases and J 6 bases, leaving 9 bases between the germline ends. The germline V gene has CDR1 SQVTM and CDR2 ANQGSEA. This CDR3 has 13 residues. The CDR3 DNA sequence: TGCAGCGTTGAAGAAGCCAGAGCCAATGAGCAGTTCTTC. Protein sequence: CSVEEARANEQFF.

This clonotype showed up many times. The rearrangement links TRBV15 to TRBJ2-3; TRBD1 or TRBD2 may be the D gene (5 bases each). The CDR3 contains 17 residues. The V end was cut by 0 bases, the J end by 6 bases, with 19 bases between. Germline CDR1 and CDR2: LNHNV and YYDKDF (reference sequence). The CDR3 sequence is CATSREGVGRPGDTQYF. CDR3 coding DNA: TGTGCCACCAGCAGAGAGGGGGTAGGGAGACCGGGGGATACGCAGTATTTT.

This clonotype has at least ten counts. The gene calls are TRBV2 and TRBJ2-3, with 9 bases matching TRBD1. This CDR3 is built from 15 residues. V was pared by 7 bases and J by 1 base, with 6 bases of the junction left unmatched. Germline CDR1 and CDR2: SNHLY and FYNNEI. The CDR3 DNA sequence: TGTGCCAGCACCTTGGACAGGGGAGGCACAGATACGCAGTATTTT. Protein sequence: CASTLDRGGTDTQYF.

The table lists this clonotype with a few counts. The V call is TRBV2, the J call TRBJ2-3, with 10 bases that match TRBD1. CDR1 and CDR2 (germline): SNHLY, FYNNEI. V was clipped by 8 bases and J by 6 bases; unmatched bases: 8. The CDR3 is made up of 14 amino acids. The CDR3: CASGRDRGSDTQYF. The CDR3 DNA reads TGTGCCAGCGGCCGGGACAGGGGTAGTGATACGCAGTATTTT.

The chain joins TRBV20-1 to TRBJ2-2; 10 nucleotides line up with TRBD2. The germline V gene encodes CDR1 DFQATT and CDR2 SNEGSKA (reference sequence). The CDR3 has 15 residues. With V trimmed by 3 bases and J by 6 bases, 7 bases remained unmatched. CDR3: CSASGLAGDSGELFF. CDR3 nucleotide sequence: TGCAGTGCTAGTGGGCTAGCGGGGGATTCCGGGGAGCTGTTTTTT.

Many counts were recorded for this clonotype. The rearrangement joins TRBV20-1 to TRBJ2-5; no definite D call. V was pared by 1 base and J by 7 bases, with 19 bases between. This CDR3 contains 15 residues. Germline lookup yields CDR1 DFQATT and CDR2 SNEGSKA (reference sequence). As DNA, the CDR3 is TGCAGTGCTAGAGTCCCGGGCCCCCAGTGGGGGACCCAGTACTTC. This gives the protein CSARVPGPQWGTQYF.

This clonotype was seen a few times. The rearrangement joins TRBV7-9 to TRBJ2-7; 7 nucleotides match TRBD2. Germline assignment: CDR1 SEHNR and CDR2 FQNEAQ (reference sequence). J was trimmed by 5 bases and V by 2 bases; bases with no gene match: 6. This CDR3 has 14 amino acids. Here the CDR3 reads CASSLLAERHEQYF. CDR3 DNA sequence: TGTGCCAGCAGCTTACTAGCGGAGAGGCACGAGCAGTACTTC.

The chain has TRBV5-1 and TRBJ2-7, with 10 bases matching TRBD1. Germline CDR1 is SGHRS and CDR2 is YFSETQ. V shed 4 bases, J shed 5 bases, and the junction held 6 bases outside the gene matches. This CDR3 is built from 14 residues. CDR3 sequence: CASSQPGQGNEQYF. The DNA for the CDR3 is TGCGCCAGCAGCCAACCGGGACAGGGGAACGAGCAGTACTTC.